A selection of T cell receptor beta chains follows, all from one sample in a study of response to subunit inactivated influenza vaccine. One entry per CDR3 protein, called by TCRdb with MiXCR from the RT-PCR reads. The table lists over 400,000 distinct CDR3 sequences, under 15% of them singletons, with roughly 13% in the top ten. The specimen was PBMCs from blood, collected about 40 days after vaccination. The receptors derive from a man aged 45-65 years who received an inactivated influenza vaccine. The CDR3 runs from the conserved cysteine through the conserved F or W. The order of the fields is J gene, V gene, CDR3 protein.

TRBJ2-5 | TRBV6-1 | CASSDWDSQETQYF
TRBJ2-2 | TRBV12-3/TRBV12-4 | CATSHQGAVNTGELFF
TRBJ2-7 | TRBV20-1 | CSATRTGSSYEQYF
TRBJ2-5 | TRBV28 | CASSPTLGGLYF
TRBJ2-1 | TRBV18 | CASSSVHYNEQFF
TRBJ2-1 | TRBV4-1 | CASSHTGSYNEQFF
TRBJ2-2 | TRBV7-2 | CASSLVATGELFF
TRBJ2-5 | TRBV28 | CASSRSGTQETQYF
TRBJ2-1 | TRBV18 | CASSPPQGAGSYNEQFF
TRBJ2-7 | TRBV7-2 | CASSFTSGNNEQYF
TRBJ1-2 | TRBV7-9 | CASSLSVDVRGYTF
TRBJ2-7 | TRBV25-1 | CASSEYQGASYEQYF
TRBJ1-4 | TRBV7-6 | CASSPRTGGSTNEKLFF
TRBJ2-5 | TRBV5-1 | CASSSDRDETQYF
TRBJ2-3 | TRBV20-1 | CSARDFQGRGGTDTQYF
TRBJ2-3 | TRBV5-1 | CASSLVERATDTQYF
TRBJ2-5 | TRBV7-2 | CASSLVGGRKETQYF
TRBJ2-5 | TRBV11-2 | CASSFGMRETQYF
TRBJ2-4 | TRBV7-8 | CASSLQTQWAKNIQYF
TRBJ2-7 | TRBV7-2 | CASSLARTGASSEQYF
TRBJ2-7 | TRBV7-8 | CASSPISGGGHEQYF
TRBJ2-7 | TRBV27 | CASSLKGLGEQYF
TRBJ2-3 | TRBV20-1 | CSARLTVDTQYF
TRBJ1-6 | TRBV6-5 | CASSYTWRVGNSPLHF
TRBJ1-6 | TRBV20-1 | CSARTENSPLHF
TRBJ2-7 | TRBV20-1 | CSAKSGASGGIPLNYEQYF
TRBJ2-3 | TRBV11-1 | CASSPGLAGDGDTQYF
TRBJ1-2 | TRBV9 | CASSVSGQTYGYTF
TRBJ1-5 | TRBV6-2/TRBV6-3 | CASQGYSNQPQHF
TRBJ2-1 | TRBV6-1 | CASNPGSSYNEQFF
TRBJ2-2 | TRBV11-2 | CASSLIYGGVNTGELFF
TRBJ2-5 | TRBV7-2 | CASRSLTRNRVGTQYF
TRBJ2-2 | TRBV20-1 | CSANTGTSGVTGELFF
TRBJ2-5 | TRBV7-2 | CASSLLSGSWETQYF
TRBJ1-2 | TRBV7-2 | CASSLNRNLYGYTF